One T cell receptor beta chain is described in this entry. Germline loops: CDR1 SGHTA, CDR2 FQGNSA. CDR3 size: 16 residues. The V and J ends lost 2 bases and 1 base, in that order; junction bases with no gene match: 6. The data originate from a study of T cell changes during pregnancy in multiple sclerosis. Here immunoSEQ multiplex PCR was the method, and the copy in TCRdb shows in-frame clones only, minus some. The sample consists of about 31,000 clones, 80% to 90% of them appearing once. The rearrangement links TRBV7-2 to TRBJ2-7; 9 nucleotides align to TRBD1. The sample consisted of CD4+ T cells from peripheral blood mononuclear cells, taken in the first trimester of pregnancy. This receptor was obtained from a female donor in good health, enrolled as a control in a pregnancy study. CDR3 protein: CASSLSPTGGSYEQYF. The CDR3, as DNA: TGTGCCAGCAGCTTATCCCCGACAGGGGGGTCCTACGAGCAGTACTTC. Variable domain in full (rest from reference TRBV7-2 and TRBJ2-7): GAGVSQSPSNKVTEKGKDVELRCDPISGHTALYWYRQSLGQGLEFLIYFQGNSAPDKSGLPSDRFSAERTGGSVSTLTIQRTQQEDSAVYLCASSLSPTGGSYEQYFGPGTRLTVT.